What follows are 26 T cell receptor beta chains derived from one specimen sequenced in a study of T-cell reconstitution after alpha-beta-depleted transplantation in children. For TCRbeta, the library was prepared with unique molecular identifiers. A single record per CDR3 protein comes from TCRdb applying MiXCR to the PCR reads. The table has about 97,000 distinct CDR3 sequences, approximately 8% seen once; the top ten hold 16%. Here the sequenced sample was PBMCs, taken before TCRalphabeta/CD19-depleted stem cell transplant. These receptor sequences come from a boy under 10 years old with acute lymphoblastic leukemia, due to receive a stem cell transplant.

The chain has TRBV21-1 and TRBJ1-6; the D call of TRBD1 is as the table states it, not checked on the DNA. TRBV21-1 is shown as a pseudogene. The CDR3 covers 16 residues. CDR3 loop: CASSKAPDRRNSPLHF. CDR3 in DNA: TGTGCCAGCAGCAAAGCCCCCGACAGGCGCAATTCACCCCTCCACTTT.

Only a few counts were recorded for this clonotype. The chain employs TRBV20-1 and TRBJ1-1, with TRBD1 as a possible D gene (6 bases). Per the germline V gene, CDR1 is DFQATT and CDR2 is SNEGSKA (reference sequence). With 2 bases removed from V and 11 bases from J, the gap between germline ends came to 21 bases. This CDR3 has 14 residues. Here the CDR3 reads CSARRLQGPTGAFF. The CDR3 region has the DNA TGCAGTGCTAGACGTCTACAGGGCCCTACGGGGGCTTTCTTT.

This clonotype was seen a handful of times. The chain is built from TRBV25-1 and TRBJ1-1, with D uncertain. Deletions cut 1 base from V and 10 bases from J, with 10 bases between. CDR3 length equals 12 residues. Germline V lookup: CDR1 MGHDK, CDR2 SYGVNS. The CDR3 nucleotides are TGTGCCAGCAGTGAATGGGAAGGGTCAGCTTTCTTT. Translating gives CASSEWEGSAFF.

This clonotype was seen many times. This chain links TRBV5-1 with TRBJ2-5; 7 bases line up with TRBD2. The junction had 6 bases not matched to a gene; V was cut back by 0 bases and J by 1 base. Germline CDR1 and CDR2: SGHRS and YFSETQ. The CDR3 extends over 16 amino acids. The CDR3 coding sequence is TGCGCCAGCAGCTTGGGGCTAGCGGATTTCCAAGAGACCCAGTACTTC. Its translation is CASSLGLADFQETQYF.

This clonotype was observed at least ten times. CDR3: CASSYSTSGSGANVLTF. As DNA, the CDR3 is TGTGCCAGCAGTTACTCGACTAGCGGGTCTGGGGCCAACGTCCTGACTTTC. The J gene is TRBJ2-6, the V gene TRBV6-5, with 10 bases fitting TRBD2. CDR1 MNHEY and CDR2 SVGAGI come from the germline V gene. This CDR3 is 17 amino acids long. The V gene end was trimmed by 0 bases and the J gene end by 1 base; junction bases not matched to a gene: 0.

The CDR3 loop reads CASSLYGGQGSYEQYF. CDR3 coding DNA: TGCGCCAGCAGCTTGTATGGAGGACAGGGGTCCTACGAGCAGTACTTC. This rearrangement joins TRBV5-1 to TRBJ2-7, with 9 nucleotides matching TRBD1. CDR3 length: 16 amino acids. CDR1 is SGHRS and CDR2 is YFSETQ in the germline V gene. Unmatched junction bases numbered 6, after V lost 1 base and J lost 1 base.

This clonotype was seen ten or more times. The J gene is TRBJ2-2, the V gene TRBV20-1, with 8 nucleotides matching TRBD1. Germline trimming cut 4 bases from V and 2 bases from J; bases unmatched to any gene: 6. This CDR3 has 15 residues. CDR1 and CDR2 from the germline V gene are DFQATT and SNEGSKA (reference sequence). CDR3 coding DNA: TGCAGTGCTATGGGACAGGCGCTCAACACCGGGGAGCTGTTTTTT. Protein: CSAMGQALNTGELFF.

Concerning this clonotype itself: This could be a read error, since a much larger clone is one nucleotide away. The chain employs TRBV15 and TRBJ2-5, with D maybe TRBD2 (6 bases). CDR1 and CDR2 (germline): LNHNV, YYDKDF (reference sequence). The CDR3 contains 14 residues. CDR3 protein: CSTSRARGPETQYF. The CDR3, as DNA: TGTTCCACCAGCAGAGCGCGGGGTCCAGAGACCCAGTACTTC.

This clonotype was seen a handful of times. The chain has TRBV12-3 or TRBV12-4 and TRBJ2-7; D might be TRBD1 or TRBD2, each matching 5 bases. This CDR3 comprises 15 residues. With 6 bases removed from V and 2 bases from J, the gap between germline ends came to 17 bases. The DNA of the CDR3 is TGTGCCAGCAGCCGGGGCCTCCCAAGACCCTACGAGCAGTACTTC. Protein: CASSRGLPRPYEQYF.

This clonotype was found many times. The gene calls are TRBV5-5 and TRBJ2-7; D might be TRBD2 (6 bases). Germline CDR1 is SGHKS and CDR2 is YYEKEE (reference sequence). This CDR3 has 12 amino acids. V lost 3 bases to trimming and J lost 3 bases, with 7 bases between them. The DNA of the CDR3 is TGTGCCAGCAGCTGGGACTTCTACGAGCAGTACTTC. Amino acids: CASSWDFYEQYF.

This clonotype has ten or more counts. V and J are TRBV7-2 and TRBJ1-1; tentative D call: TRBD1 (6 bases). V dropped 1 base and J dropped 11 bases, with 17 bases sitting between them. The CDR3 length is 14 residues. Germline CDR1 is SGHTA and CDR2 is FQGNSA. The CDR3 DNA reads as TGTGCCAGCAGCTTAGGGGGTTGGGGGGCACGGGCTTTCTTT. It is translated as CASSLGGWGARAFF. The full variable domain, its missing parts supplied by reference TRBV7-2 and TRBJ1-1, is GAGVSQSPSNKVTEKGKDVELRCDPISGHTALYWYRQSLGQGLEFLIYFQGNSAPDKSGLPSDRFSAERTGGSVSTLTIQRTQQEDSAVYLCASSLGGWGARAFFGQGTRLTVV.

This clonotype was seen a few times. This sequence joins TRBV20-1 and TRBJ2-2; 9 nucleotides align to TRBD2. CDR3 size: 16 residues. The V segment lost 1 base and the J segment 4 bases; nucleotides outside the gene matches: 7. CDR1 is DFQATT, CDR2 SNEGSKA, per germline (reference sequence). CDR3 DNA: TGCAGTGCTAGAGGAGCGGCGGGGGGGAGCACCGGGGAGCTGTTTTTT. Protein: CSARGAAGGSTGELFF.

The table lists this clonotype with a few counts. V and J are TRBV7-8 and TRBJ1-6; maybe TRBD1 (6 bases). The CDR3 is 13 amino acids. Looked up from germline, CDR1 is SGHVS and CDR2 is FQNEAQ. Deletions cut 6 bases from V and 6 bases from J, with 9 bases between. CDR3 loop: CASRQGSNSPLHF. In nucleotides, the CDR3 is TGTGCCAGCAGACAGGGTAGTAATTCACCCCTCCACTTT.

This clonotype was detected many times. V and J are TRBV5-1 and TRBJ2-7; possibly TRBD1 or TRBD2 for D (5 bases each). There are 17 residues in the CDR3. In germline, CDR1 is SGHRS, CDR2 YFSETQ. Trimming stripped 4 bases from V and 6 bases from J, with 26 bases between. CDR3 bases: TGCGCCAGCAGCCAAAGCTTTCAGGGACCTGGGGTAGGCGAGCAGTACTTC. This codes for CASSQSFQGPGVGEQYF.

V is TRBV6-1 and J is TRBJ1-6, with no clear D. Germline lookup yields CDR1 MNHNS and CDR2 SASEGT. The germline V and J ends were trimmed by 2 bases and 7 bases, with 6 bases remaining between them. This CDR3 spans 13 amino acids. This CDR3 is CASSELGNSPLHF. The CDR3 DNA follows: TGTGCCAGCAGTGAATTAGGAAATTCACCCCTCCACTTT.

This clonotype has only a few counts. This sequence joins TRBV7-2 and TRBJ2-3; TRBD2 matches 9 bases. V lost 0 bases to trimming and J lost 6 bases; unmatched junction nucleotides: 4. CDR1 is SGHTA and CDR2 is FQGNSA in the germline V gene. The CDR3 is 15 amino acids. DNA for the CDR3: TGTGCCAGCAGCTTAGCGGCTAGCGGGGTGGATACGCAGTATTTT. Protein sequence: CASSLAASGVDTQYF.

At least ten counts were recorded for this clonotype. This chain connects TRBV19 to TRBJ2-1; D is unresolved. The CDR3 totals 12 residues. The ends were cut back, 3 bases at V and 8 bases at J, with 8 bases in the middle. The germline CDR1 and CDR2 sequences are LNHDA and SQIVND (reference sequence). The CDR3 DNA follows: TGTGCCAGTAGTATGGCTTTTGATGAGCAGTTCTTC. Amino acids: CASSMAFDEQFF.

This rearrangement joins TRBV10-3 to TRBJ2-3; 8 bases match TRBD1. The CDR3 loop spans 20 amino acids. V lost 10 bases, J lost 0 bases, and 24 bases stayed unmatched. Germline V CDR1 and CDR2: ENHRY, SYGVKD. CDR3 DNA: TGTGCCACCACCAAAGTCCGGACAGGGATGGATTCCTCAAGCACAGATACGCAGTATTTT. This sequence encodes CATTKVRTGMDSSSTDTQYF.

The sample holds many counts of this clonotype. V gene TRBV2 combines with J gene TRBJ2-7; 7 bases match TRBD1. Unmatched junction bases numbered 4, after V lost 0 bases and J lost 2 bases. Germline CDR1 reads SNHLY; CDR2 reads FYNNEI. The length of the CDR3 is 15 residues. The CDR3: CASSEAGTVPYEQYF. Here the CDR3 DNA reads TGTGCCAGCAGTGAAGCTGGGACAGTTCCCTACGAGCAGTACTTC.

This clonotype has ten or more counts. The genes are TRBV29-1 and TRBJ1-1; tentative D call: TRBD1 (6 bases). The germline V gene has CDR1 SQVTM and CDR2 ANQGSEA. The V end lost 6 bases, the J end lost 1 base, and 24 bases lay between the germline ends. This CDR3 has 17 residues. This chain's CDR3 is CSVRGAVGNWENTEAFF. The CDR3 DNA is TGCAGCGTGCGGGGGGCGGTTGGAAATTGGGAGAACACTGAAGCTTTCTTT.

This clonotype was detected only a few times. This sequence joins TRBV3-1 and TRBJ2-1; either TRBD1 or TRBD2 may fit D (5 bases each). CDR1 is LGHDT, CDR2 YNNKEL, per germline (reference sequence). Between the trimmed V and J ends, which lost 1 base and 10 bases, there was a span of 5 bases. The CDR3 covers 11 residues. The CDR3 DNA reads as TGTGCCAGCAGCCAAGGGGGGGAGCAGTTCTTC. Amino acids: CASSQGGEQFF.

This clonotype was seen only a few times. The genes are TRBV29-1 and TRBJ2-7, with 8 bases that match TRBD1. The CDR3 spans 15 residues. Trimming removed 6 bases from V and 3 bases from J; junction bases left unmatched: 13. Germline CDR1 SQVTM, CDR2 ANQGSEA. CDR3 nucleotides: TGCAGCGTGACAGGGGCCGATCCTCAGATCTACGAGCAGTACTTC. It codes for CSVTGADPQIYEQYF.

This sequence joins TRBV10-2 and TRBJ2-5; D unresolved. The CDR3 runs to 15 residues. V was clipped by 2 bases and J by 5 bases, with 15 bases between them. Looked up from germline, CDR1 is WSHSY and CDR2 is SAAADI. CDR3 bases: TGCGCCAGCAGTGAGAGGGCTAACCCCGGGGAGACCCAGTACTTC. Protein sequence: CASSERANPGETQYF.

The chain carries TRBV20-1 and TRBJ2-3; D could derive from TRBD1 or TRBD2 (7 bases each). V was trimmed by 4 bases and J by 6 bases, leaving 17 bases between them. This CDR3 contains 14 residues. Germline CDR1 and CDR2: DFQATT and SNEGSKA (reference sequence). CDR3 coding DNA: TGCAGTGCTAAGGATGGGCAGGGGGGGGATACGCAGTATTTT. As protein: CSAKDGQGGDTQYF.

This clonotype was detected a few times. The chain links TRBV4-2 to TRBJ1-4; TRBD1 is a possible D gene (5 bases). The CDR3 runs 16 residues. V was clipped by 1 base and J by 7 bases, with 16 bases between them. Germline lookup yields CDR1 LGHNA and CDR2 YNFKEQ. As DNA, the CDR3 is TGTGCCAGCAGCCAAGGCTCCGGGGGAAAGGGTGAAAAACTGTTTTTT. This encodes CASSQGSGGKGEKLFF.

In its sample, this clonotype was seen many times. The gene calls are TRBV6-1 and TRBJ2-5, with D perhaps matching TRBD2 (5 bases). The CDR3 is 14 amino acids. Germline V gives CDR1 MNHNS, CDR2 SASEGT. V shed 2 bases and J shed 7 bases, with 14 bases lying between them. The CDR3 sequence is CASSERVSGTTQYF. In DNA, the CDR3 is TGTGCCAGCAGTGAAAGGGTCAGCGGTACGACCCAGTACTTC.